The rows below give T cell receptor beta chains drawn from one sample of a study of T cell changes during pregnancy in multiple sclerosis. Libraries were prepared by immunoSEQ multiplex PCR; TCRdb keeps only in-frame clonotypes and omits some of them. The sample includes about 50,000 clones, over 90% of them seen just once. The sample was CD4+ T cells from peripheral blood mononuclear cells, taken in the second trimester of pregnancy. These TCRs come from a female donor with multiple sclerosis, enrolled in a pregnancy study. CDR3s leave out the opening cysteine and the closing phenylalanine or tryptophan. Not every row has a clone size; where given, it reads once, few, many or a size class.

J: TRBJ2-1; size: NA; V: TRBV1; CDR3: TSSLGGGANEQF
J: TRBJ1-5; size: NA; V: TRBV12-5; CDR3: ASGLATGLNQPQH
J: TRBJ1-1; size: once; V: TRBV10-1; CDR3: ASSESRQGNTEAF
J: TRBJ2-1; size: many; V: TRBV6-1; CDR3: ASSGLSVAGAGQGQF
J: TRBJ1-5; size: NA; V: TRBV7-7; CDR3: ASRSGTASNQPQH
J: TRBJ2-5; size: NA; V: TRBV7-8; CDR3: ASSLEPYRGPQETQY
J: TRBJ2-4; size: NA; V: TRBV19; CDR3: ASQATLAKNIQY
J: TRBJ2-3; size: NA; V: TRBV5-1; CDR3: ASSPGTSGTDTQY
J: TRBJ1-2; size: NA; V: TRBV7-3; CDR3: ASSPTGGGYGYT
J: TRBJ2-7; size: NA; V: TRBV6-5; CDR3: ASSYALKGDYEQY
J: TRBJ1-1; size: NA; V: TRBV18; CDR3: ASSLPHNTEAF
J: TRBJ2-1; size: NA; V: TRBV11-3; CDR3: ASSLGAGLAGNNEQF
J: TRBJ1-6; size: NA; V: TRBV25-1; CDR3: ASSEFGGHSPLH
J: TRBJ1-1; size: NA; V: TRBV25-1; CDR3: ASSGRDSYTEAF
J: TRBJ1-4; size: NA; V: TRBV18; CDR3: ASSRGQGGEKLF
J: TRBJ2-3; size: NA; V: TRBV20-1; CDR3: SARGVDTQY
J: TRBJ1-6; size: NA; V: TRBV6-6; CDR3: ASTPDREISPLH
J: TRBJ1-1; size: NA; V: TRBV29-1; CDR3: SVRRGQGAQGRATEAF
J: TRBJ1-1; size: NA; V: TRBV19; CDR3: ASSIGQGRGNTEAF
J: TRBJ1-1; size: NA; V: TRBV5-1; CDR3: ASSSLKGDTEAF
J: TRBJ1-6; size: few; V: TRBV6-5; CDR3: ASSYGHVNSPLH
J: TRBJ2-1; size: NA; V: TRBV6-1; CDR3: AGEGGPESYNEQF
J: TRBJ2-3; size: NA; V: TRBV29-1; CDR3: SVGTGRKSTDTQY
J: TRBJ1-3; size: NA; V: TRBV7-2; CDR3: ASRTQGVSGNTIY
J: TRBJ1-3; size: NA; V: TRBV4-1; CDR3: ASSQDHRGTGKIRSSGNTIY
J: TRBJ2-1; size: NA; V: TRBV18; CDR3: ASSPVEEQF
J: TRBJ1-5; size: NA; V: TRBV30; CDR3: AWQGKGDQPQH
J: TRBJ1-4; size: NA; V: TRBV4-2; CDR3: ASRTNGGDEKLF
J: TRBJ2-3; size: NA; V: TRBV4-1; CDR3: ASSPQRSGGATDTQY
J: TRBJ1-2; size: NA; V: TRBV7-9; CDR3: ASSLIWDSTNYGYT
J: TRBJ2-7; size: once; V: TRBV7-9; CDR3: ASSFPGQGTYEQY
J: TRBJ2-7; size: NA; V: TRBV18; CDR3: ASSPPGQGAREQY
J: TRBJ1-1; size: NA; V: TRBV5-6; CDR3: ASSLGWQGILEAF
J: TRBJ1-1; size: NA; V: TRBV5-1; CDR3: ASSFSGTANTEAF
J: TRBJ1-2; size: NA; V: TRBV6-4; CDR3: ASQQDRGVLYGYT
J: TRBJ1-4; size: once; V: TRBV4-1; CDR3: ASSQGRGFGNEKLF
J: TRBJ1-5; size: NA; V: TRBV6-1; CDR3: ASSEKGKGGNQPQH
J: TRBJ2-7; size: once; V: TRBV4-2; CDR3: ASSQEPQGTSSYEQY
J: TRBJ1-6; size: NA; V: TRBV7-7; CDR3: ASSSVPGSPLH
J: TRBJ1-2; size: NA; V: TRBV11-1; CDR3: ASSPYLGENYGYT
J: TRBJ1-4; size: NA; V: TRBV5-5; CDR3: ASRRGPNNEKLF
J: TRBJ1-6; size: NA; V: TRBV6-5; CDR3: ASSYGMTGVNSPLH
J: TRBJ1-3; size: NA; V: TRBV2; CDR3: ASKSTGANTIY
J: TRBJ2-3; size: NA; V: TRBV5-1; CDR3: ASSLGVGDYTDTQY
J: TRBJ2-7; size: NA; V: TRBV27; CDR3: ASSRQGTSYEQY
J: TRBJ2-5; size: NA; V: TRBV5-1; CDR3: ASSLGVAGVQETQY
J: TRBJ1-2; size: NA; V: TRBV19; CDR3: ASSPRGEERSGYT
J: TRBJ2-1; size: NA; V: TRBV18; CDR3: ASSPPQGLEQF
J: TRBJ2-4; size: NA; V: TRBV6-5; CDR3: ASRGEASQDIQY
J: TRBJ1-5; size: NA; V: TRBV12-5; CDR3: ASGLSHGQPQH
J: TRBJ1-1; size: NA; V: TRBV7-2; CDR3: ASSYFTGARPTAPEAF